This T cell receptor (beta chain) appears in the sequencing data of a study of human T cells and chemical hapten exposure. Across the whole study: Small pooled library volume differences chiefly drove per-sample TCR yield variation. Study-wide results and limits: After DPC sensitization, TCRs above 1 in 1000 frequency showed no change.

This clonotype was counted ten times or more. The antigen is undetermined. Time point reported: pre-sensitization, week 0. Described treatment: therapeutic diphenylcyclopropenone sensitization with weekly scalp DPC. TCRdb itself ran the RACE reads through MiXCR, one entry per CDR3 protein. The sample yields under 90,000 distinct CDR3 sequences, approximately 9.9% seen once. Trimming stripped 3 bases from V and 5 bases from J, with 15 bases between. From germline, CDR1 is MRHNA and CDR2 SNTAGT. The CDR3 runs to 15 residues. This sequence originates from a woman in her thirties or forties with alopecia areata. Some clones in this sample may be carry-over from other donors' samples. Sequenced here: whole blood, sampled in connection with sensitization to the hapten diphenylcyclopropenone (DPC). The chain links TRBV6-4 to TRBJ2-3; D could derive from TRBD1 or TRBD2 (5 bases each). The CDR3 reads CASSEFGAGRDTQYF. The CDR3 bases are TGTGCCAGCAGTGAGTTCGGGGCCGGTAGAGATACGCAGTATTTT.